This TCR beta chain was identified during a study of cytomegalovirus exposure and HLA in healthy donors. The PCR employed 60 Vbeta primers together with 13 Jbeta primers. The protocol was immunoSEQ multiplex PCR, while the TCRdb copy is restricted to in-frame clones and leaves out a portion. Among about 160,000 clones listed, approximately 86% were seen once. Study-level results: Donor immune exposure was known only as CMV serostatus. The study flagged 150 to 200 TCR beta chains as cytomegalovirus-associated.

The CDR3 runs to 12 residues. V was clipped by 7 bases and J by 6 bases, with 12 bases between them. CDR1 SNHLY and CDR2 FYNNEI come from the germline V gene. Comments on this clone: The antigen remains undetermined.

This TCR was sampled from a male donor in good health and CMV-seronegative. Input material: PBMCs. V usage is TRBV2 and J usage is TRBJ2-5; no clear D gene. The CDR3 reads CASTVSLKTQYF. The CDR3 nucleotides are TGTGCCAGCACCGTGAGTTTGAAGACCCAGTACTTC.